The clone carrying this T cell receptor beta chain was observed many times. This entry belongs to a study of T cells in Graves' hyperthyroidism and ophthalmopathy. The junction had 9 bases not matched to a gene; V was cut back by 3 bases and J by 15 bases. The CDR3 extends over 12 amino acids. The germline V gene has CDR1 GTSNPN and CDR2 SVGIG (reference sequence). TCR beta CDR3 regions were amplified from RNA. The primer set for the first-round RT-PCR of the TCR CDR3 was HTBI. TCRdb reanalysed the multiplex PCR reads using MiXCR and keeps one entry per CDR3 protein. The sample includes approximately 430,000 distinct CDR3 sequences, around a sixth of them seen just once.

The source is a woman younger than 30 with Graves' hyperthyroidism. The gene calls are TRBV30 and TRBJ2-1; TRBD1 matches at 9 bases. Sequences were obtained from blood. The chain's CDR3 is CAWSARQGERFF. In DNA, the CDR3 is TGTGCCTGGAGCGCCCGACAGGGGGAAAGGTTCTTC.